This TCR beta chain was sequenced in a study of cytomegalovirus exposure and HLA in healthy donors. As for this clone: The antigen remains undetermined.

60 Vbeta and 13 Jbeta primers were used in PCR. Sequencing used immunoSEQ multiplex PCR; TCRdb keeps in-frame clones, though not all of them. There are about 110,000 clones in the sample; around 80% occur only once, and over 0.2% lies in the top ten. CDR1 is MNHNS, CDR2 SASEGT, per germline. The ends were cut back, 4 bases at V and 2 bases at J, with 12 bases in the middle. CDR3 size: 15 residues. Study-wide results and limits: In a later analysis, V- and J-gene trimming of beta chains associated with a DCLRE1C missense variant, replicated independently.

This receptor was taken from a middle-aged man in good health and CMV-seronegative. The chain has TRBV6-1 and TRBJ1-5; D call uncertain. Sequenced input: PBMCs. CDR3: CASSVGVKRNQPQHF. The CDR3 nucleotides are TGTGCCAGCAGTGTCGGGGTGAAACGCAATCAGCCCCAGCATTTT.